Included here is one T cell receptor beta chain sequence, with context. Its specific antigen is unknown. The record has no base qualities; no much larger clone is one base away. This sample was taken from a study of blood T cell repertoires in COVID-19 (dated by TCRdb to between 2020 and 2021). With regard to the full study: The collaborator samples originated in the United States, Italy and Spain and spanned the acute and convalescent phases of COVID-19. The prospective study material was composed of cDNA or gDNA derived from T cells, B-cell-depleted T cells, or PBMCs. HLA class I and class II types, where available, came from metadata supplied by the sample provider rather than from assay-based typing. The repertoires were released in a freely available public database meant as a resource for research on the immune response to SARS-CoV-2. The samples were drawn from two sources: the first 160 participants of the ongoing ImmuneRACE study, and 1,200 or so subjects contributed by 6 global collaborators. Subjects who had been exposed to COVID-19, were actively infected with it, or had recovered from it provided the deeply sampled blood TCRbeta repertoires that made up the dataset. Sample metadata almost always included a de-identified subject ID, COVID-19 status, age in years and sex. Overall study outcomes, separate from this receptor: The amount of clinical and demographic metadata varied by source and participant and was provided uncurated.

TCRbeta CDR3 regions were amplified from genomic DNA using the immunoSEQ Assay, a bias-controlled multiplex PCR. Concerning the study's data processing: The number of nucleated cells in each sample was estimated by amplification of reference gene primers within the assay. To quantify the absolute abundance of each unique TCRbeta CDR3 rearrangement, sequence reads were collapsed and filtered. For each sample, productive Simpson clonality was calculated by taking the square root of Simpson's diversity index across productive rearrangements. Not all clones reach the TCRdb copy of this immuneACCESS table, which keeps in-frame sequences only. Checked studies attribute under half of the gap to unresolved V genes and leave the rest unexplained. V and J calls and clone size are given by that table; D and trimming were obtained from the DNA. The sample table lists 110,000 to 150,000 clones, 70% to 90% of them with a count of one. The leading ten clones occupy about 5.8% of the sample.

The CDR3 numbers 17 residues from cysteine through phenylalanine. Only the CDR3 part of the read is kept: 51 bases, read in frame from the first base. The germline V and J ends show losses of 2 bases and 0 bases respectively, and no gene match explains 8 bases of the junction. The germline V gene yields MNHNS for CDR1 and SASEGT for CDR2. Whole blood was collected in K2EDTA tubes by collaborating institutions according to the institutions' own protocols. For TCRbeta analysis, collaborators shipped samples as frozen whole blood, isolated PBMCs, or DNA extracted from either of those sample types. The source of this sequence is a human donor in a cohort sampled during active COVID-19. The sequenced material came from peripheral blood. This chain is built from TRBV6-1 and TRBJ2-3; a stretch of 7 junction bases matches TRBD2. The sequenced DNA is TGTGCCAGCAGTGAAAACTTGGGCGGGGGAAGCACAGATACGCAGTATTTT. The translation is CASSENLGGGSTDTQYF.